The rows below give T cell receptor beta chains drawn from one sample of a study of tumor-infiltrating lymphocytes in primary liver carcinoma. TCRdb reprocessed the multiplex PCR reads with MiXCR, giving one entry per CDR3 protein. The table includes 55,000 to 65,000 distinct CDR3 sequences, about two thirds detected once. Sequencing used liver tumor tissue from sampling region 2. These TCRs come from a man in his forties or fifties with primary liver carcinoma and hepatitis B virus infection. Both conserved end residues are part of each CDR3. D genes are given only for firm matches. Not all rows give a size; the values are once, few, many and, for expanded clones, a class.

D: TRBD2
J: TRBJ2-7
size: many
V: TRBV29-1
CDR3: CSVDWGSSGASGTYEQYF
DNA: TGCAGCGTTGATTGGGGTAGTTCGGGGGCTAGCGGGACCTACGAGCAGTACTTC

D: NA
J: TRBJ2-7
size: NA
V: TRBV6-2/TRBV6-3
CDR3: CAAYAASGPLGEQCF
DNA: TGTGCCGCCTACGCAGCCTCCGGCCCCCTTGGCGAGCAGTGCTTC

D: TRBD2
J: TRBJ2-3
size: NA
V: TRBV20-1
CDR3: CSARSLAGGPDTQYF
DNA: TGCAGTGCTAGATCTTTAGCGGGAGGGCCAGATACGCAGTATTTT

D: NA
J: TRBJ2-1
size: NA
V: TRBV6-5
CDR3: CASSYSTSSSYNEQIF
DNA: TGTGCCAGCAGTTACTCTACGAGCTCCTCTTACAATGAGCAGATCTTC

D: TRBD1
J: TRBJ2-1
size: NA
V: TRBV4-2
CDR3: CASSDAGGQGNNEQFF
DNA: TGTGCCAGCAGCGACGCCGGGGGACAGGGTAACAATGAGCAGTTCTTC

D: NA
J: TRBJ1-2
size: NA
V: TRBV11-1
CDR3: CASNLSQDNEYGYTF
DNA: TGTGCCAGCAACTTATCTCAGGACAACGAGTATGGCTACACCTTT

D: NA
J: TRBJ2-1
size: NA
V: TRBV7-9
CDR3: CASSGSLSENSEQFF
DNA: TGTGCCAGCAGTGGCAGTTTATCCGAAAACAGTGAGCAGTTCTTC

D: TRBD2
J: TRBJ2-2
size: NA
V: TRBV19
CDR3: CATYSGANTGELFF
DNA: TGTGCCACCTATAGCGGGGCCAACACCGGGGAGCTGTTTTTT

D: TRBD2
J: TRBJ2-1
size: few
V: TRBV11-2
CDR3: CASTSRPSGMIYERFF
DNA: TGTGCCAGCACCTCGCGCCCCAGCGGGATGATCTATGAGCGGTTCTTC

D: NA
J: TRBJ1-2
size: many
V: TRBV10-3
CDR3: CALRAGVGYTF
DNA: TGTGCCCTCAGGGCAGGGGTTGGCTACACCTTC

D: NA
J: TRBJ2-7
size: NA
V: TRBV29-1
CDR3: CSVGGQSSFYDQYF
DNA: TGCAGCGTCGGAGGACAGTCCAGCTTCTACGACCAGTATTTC